This T cell receptor (beta chain) originates from a study of T-cell memory formation after mild COVID-19. Study outcomes and limitations: Clones contracting over day 15 to 85 were CD4/CD8 balanced, with later expanders leaning CD4+. The pre-infection memory compartment contained some responding clones, suggesting cross-reactive memory joined.

This clonotype was recorded a few times. Its antigen is not identified. This CDR3 has 14 residues. Trimming cost V 4 bases and J 2 bases, with 12 bases left between them. Looked up from germline, CDR1 is SGHRS and CDR2 is YFSETQ. 5'RACE with constant-segment primers yielded barcoded, UMI-tagged TCR alpha and TCR beta cDNA libraries. MiXCR, applied by TCRdb to the 5' RACE reads, yields one record per CDR3 protein. The data hold 350,000 to 500,000 distinct CDR3 sequences, with roughly 17% observed a single time. The chain carries TRBV5-1 and TRBJ2-5; no clear D gene. The receptor's source is a young man who had mild COVID-19 (a few samples of this study predate the infection). Cell type and time point are not known. Sequencing was performed on PBMCs or a T cell subset sorted from them (not recorded which). CDR3 sequence: CASSKLDGQETQYF. The CDR3 region has the DNA TGCGCCAGCAGCAAATTAGACGGGCAAGAGACCCAGTACTTC.